This TCR beta chain came from a study of blood T cell repertoires in COVID-19 (dated by TCRdb to about 2020). Some background on the complete study: Collaborator samples came from the United States, Italy and Spain and covered acute and convalescent phases of COVID-19. Where available, HLA class I and class II types were taken from metadata supplied by the sample provider and were not determined by assay-based typing. The prospective study material was composed of cDNA or gDNA derived from T cells, B-cell-depleted T cells, or PBMCs. The dataset comprised deeply sampled blood TCRbeta repertoires from subjects exposed to, actively infected with, or recovered from COVID-19. The samples were drawn from two sources: the first 160 participants of the ongoing ImmuneRACE study, and approximately 1,300 subjects contributed by 6 global collaborators. The repertoires were released in a freely available public database intended as a resource for research on the immune response to SARS-CoV-2. Nearly every sample came with metadata listing a de-identified subject ID, COVID-19 status, age in years and sex.

TCRbeta CDR3 regions were amplified from genomic DNA using the immunoSEQ Assay, a bias-controlled multiplex PCR. The published analysis was carried out like this. The number of nucleated cells in each sample was estimated by amplification of reference gene primers within the assay. Sequence reads were collapsed and filtered to measure the absolute abundance of every unique TCRbeta CDR3 rearrangement. For each sample, productive Simpson clonality was calculated as the square root of Simpson's diversity index over productive rearrangements. In TCRdb, the immuneACCESS table is reduced to in-frame sequences with V and J assigned. These tables do not hold every clone; where another copy was compared, an unresolved V gene accounts for under half, and the others remain unexplained. The V and J calls and clone size come from that table; D and trimming were worked out from the DNA. The sample data list roughly 200,000 clones, and about 84% of these were observed just once. The top ten clones comprise more than 7.5% of the sample.

The CDR3 spans 12 residues, from the cysteine through the phenylalanine. Just the 36-base CDR3 DNA is kept, in frame starting at base 1. V sheds 5 bases and J sheds 3 bases, leaving 9 bases between their ends. From a lookup of the germline V gene, CDR1 and CDR2 are SGDLS and YYNGEE. Participants in the prospective study were aged 18 to 89 years, lived in 20 to 25 United States geographic areas, and enrolled through a virtual design. In the prospective study, cohorts were assigned on the basis of participant-reported clinical history obtained from a screening survey and a study questionnaire. Recovered participants in ImmuneRACE Cohort 3 were defined as having two consecutive negative NP/OP PCR tests, clearance from a healthcare professional, or resolution of symptoms. In the prospective study, mobile phlebotomists collected whole blood, serum and a nasopharyngeal or oropharyngeal swab from each participant. Additional blood draws and questionnaires over an approximately two-month period could optionally be provided by prospective study participants. Before DNA extraction, blood samples from the prospective study were shipped at room temperature or frozen.

Summary of the overall study and its limitations: How much clinical and demographic metadata was included differed by source and by participant, and the metadata was provided uncurated.

About this clone itself: Its antigen is currently not known. Base qualities are not at hand, and no much larger clone is one base apart.

The rearranged segments are TRBV9 and TRBJ2-7, with a weak D call of TRBD2 (5 bases match). This sequence originates from a woman aged 25 to 39 who had recovered from COVID-19. The sequencing input was PBMCs or T cells enriched from blood (not recorded which). The nucleotides read TGTGCCAGCAGTAGCGAGAGCTACGAGCAGTACTTC. Its translation reads: CASSSESYEQYF.